This paragraph covers one T cell receptor beta chain sequence. Its specific antigen is unknown. Base qualities are missing; no much larger clone stands one base away. Each collaborating institution followed its own protocols to collect whole blood in K2EDTA tubes. For TCRbeta analysis, collaborators shipped samples as frozen whole blood, isolated PBMCs, or DNA extracted from either of those sample types. The sample is drawn from a study of blood T cell repertoires in COVID-19 (dated by TCRdb to about 2020). Regarding the complete study: Samples covering the acute and convalescent phases of COVID-19 were provided by collaborators in the United States, Italy and Spain. The prospective study material was composed of cDNA or gDNA derived from T cells, B-cell-depleted T cells, or PBMCs. Deeply sampled blood TCRbeta repertoires from subjects exposed to, actively infected with, or recovered from COVID-19 were included in the dataset. The repertoires were made available in a free public database intended to serve as a resource for research on the immune response to SARS-CoV-2. The samples were drawn from the first 160 participants of the ongoing ImmuneRACE study and from some 1,300 subjects provided by 6 global collaborators. The sample metadata nearly always contained a de-identified subject ID, COVID-19 status, age in years and sex. Where available, HLA class I and class II types were taken from metadata supplied by the sample provider and were not determined by assay-based typing.

Study-wide conclusions, independent of this receptor: How much clinical and demographic metadata was included differed by source and by participant, and the metadata was provided uncurated.

TCRbeta CDR3 regions were amplified from genomic DNA using the immunoSEQ Assay, a bias-controlled multiplex PCR. Per the authors' processing: The number of nucleated cells in each sample was estimated by amplification of reference gene primers within the assay. To quantify the absolute abundance of each unique TCRbeta CDR3 rearrangement, sequence reads were collapsed and filtered. Productive Simpson clonality was computed per sample as the square root of Simpson's diversity index over productive rearrangements. TCRdb provides this immuneACCESS table in a form limited to in-frame rearrangements. Some clones are lacking; in checked studies, under half of them reflect an unresolved V gene, and why the rest are absent is not known. V and J calls and clone size are as listed in that table; D and trimming were resolved from the DNA. This sample is represented by about 200,000 clones; roughly 75% of them were singletons. The leading ten clones occupy about 5.5% of the sample.

Taken from the germline V gene (reference sequence), the CDR1 and CDR2 loops are MNHNY and SVGAGI. At the junction V is shortened by 10 bases and J by 7 bases; bases outside the gene matches: 9. The CDR3 spans 13 residues, from the cysteine through the phenylalanine. Just the 39-base CDR3 DNA is kept, in frame starting at base 1. The chain links TRBV6-6 with TRBJ2-2, with 7 central nucleotides matching TRBD2. The sample comprised peripheral blood. The TCR was taken from a woman in her seventies with acute or convalescent COVID-19. The sequenced DNA: TGTGCCACCACCCCGGGGGGAATCGGGGAGCTGTTTTTT. Its protein reads: CATTPGGIGELFF.